Presented here are 24 T cell receptor beta chains from one specimen sequenced in a study of T cell responses to AZD1222 COVID-19 vaccine. This table comes from immunoSEQ multiplex PCR, and its TCRdb copy is limited to in-frame clones, with some not included. The repertoire includes approximately 65,000 clones, around 83% of them detected once, and roughly an eighth sits in the top ten. This specimen consisted of peripheral blood, obtained on day 0 of AZD1222 vaccination. All receptors come from an adult in good health.

The CDR3 nucleotides read TGTGCCTGGAGTGAGGTGGGACAGGGAAGATATACTGAAGCTTTCTTT. This translates into CAWSEVGQGRYTEAFF. The gene calls are TRBV30 and TRBJ1-1; 9 bases are shared with TRBD1. Germline CDR1 and CDR2: GTSNPN and SVGIG (reference sequence). J was trimmed by 5 bases and V by 1 base; bases with no gene match: 11. The CDR3 length is 16 residues.

V and J are TRBV5-5 and TRBJ2-7; tentatively, D is TRBD2 (5 bases). V gave up 0 bases and J gave up 4 bases, with 11 bases separating them. The CDR3 length is 14 residues. Germline V gene sequence: CDR1 SGHKS, CDR2 YYEKEE (reference sequence). The CDR3 spells CASSLVLRGYEQYF. The CDR3 DNA follows: TGTGCCAGCAGCTTGGTCCTTCGCGGGTACGAGCAGTACTTC.

The chain couples TRBV18 to TRBJ1-6; D uncertain. The CDR3 has 14 residues. Germline V CDR1 and CDR2: KGHSH, LQKENI. Trimming removed 6 bases from V and 0 bases from J, with 6 bases in between. CDR3 sequence reads: CASSGSSYNSPLHF. CDR3 bases: TGTGCCAGCTCTGGGAGCTCCTATAATTCACCCCTCCACTTT. The entire variable domain, with the rest obtained from reference TRBV18 and TRBJ1-6, is as follows: NAGVMQNPRHLVRRRGQEARLRCSPMKGHSHVYWYRQLPEEGLKFMVYLQKENIIDESGMPKERFSAEFPKEGPSILRIQQVVRGDSAAYFCASSGSSYNSPLHFGNGTRLTVT.

V gene TRBV30 combines with J gene TRBJ1-1; D is unclear. The CDR3 length is 13 residues. The V end lost 2 bases, the J end lost 3 bases, and 10 bases lay between the germline ends. In germline, CDR1 is GTSNPN, CDR2 SVGIG (reference sequence). In DNA, the CDR3 is TGTGCCTGGAGTCTGTTTAAGGACACTGAAGCTTTCTTT. It yields the protein CAWSLFKDTEAFF.

V usage is TRBV7-9 and J usage is TRBJ1-1; 9 bases are a match to TRBD1. V shed 5 bases and J 5 bases; nucleotides not matched to a gene: 6. Germline lookup yields CDR1 SEHNR and CDR2 FQNEAQ (reference sequence). The CDR3 loop spans 14 amino acids. The CDR3 DNA reads TGTGCCAGCAGCCAAAACAGGGGGCTGACTGAAGCTTTCTTT. Protein product: CASSQNRGLTEAFF. Together with reference TRBV7-9 and TRBJ1-1, the CDR3 gives the full variable domain: DTGVSQNPRHKITKRGQNVTFRCDPISEHNRLYWYRQTLGQGPEFLTYFQNEAQLEKSRLLSDRFSAERPKGSFSTLEIQRTEQGDSAMYLCASSQNRGLTEAFFGQGTRLTVV.

V gene TRBV5-8 combines with J gene TRBJ1-3; 7 bases are a match to TRBD1. The trim removed 0 bases at V and 3 bases at J, leaving 9 bases unmatched. The CDR3 runs to 17 residues. Looked up from germline, CDR1 is SGHTS and CDR2 is YDEGEE. The CDR3 DNA reads as TGTGCCAGCAGCTTGGCCAGGGGGTTCAATATTGGAAACACCATATATTTT. This sequence encodes CASSLARGFNIGNTIYF.

The table lists this clone with a few counts. The chain uses TRBV7-9 and TRBJ2-2; 10 positions match TRBD1. The germline gives CDR1 SEHNR, CDR2 FQNEAQ (reference sequence). Trimming cost V 2 bases and J 8 bases; bases outside gene matches: 11. The CDR3 sequence is 17 residues long. In DNA, the CDR3 is TGTGCCAGCAGCTTAACAGATGGGACAGGGGTTTCGGGGGAGCTGTTTTTT. This sequence encodes CASSLTDGTGVSGELFF. Full variable domain (missing parts from reference TRBV7-9 and TRBJ2-2): DTGVSQNPRHKITKRGQNVTFRCDPISEHNRLYWYRQTLGQGPEFLTYFQNEAQLEKSRLLSDRFSAERPKGSFSTLEIQRTEQGDSAMYLCASSLTDGTGVSGELFFGEGSRLTVL.

The rearrangement joins TRBV7-6 to TRBJ2-1; a possible D gene is TRBD1 (5 bases). Trimming stripped 5 bases from V and 0 bases from J, with 11 bases between. CDR1 and CDR2 from the germline V gene are SGHVS and FNYEAQ. CDR3 size: 15 residues. CDR3 residues: CASSPTVSSYNEQFF. The CDR3 nucleotides read TGTGCCAGCAGCCCGACAGTAAGCTCCTACAATGAGCAGTTCTTC.

The V and J genes are TRBV7-9 and TRBJ2-2; 9 bases fit TRBD2. The trim removed 1 base at V and 5 bases at J, leaving 5 bases unmatched. CDR3 size: 16 residues. Germline values: CDR1 SEHNR, CDR2 FQNEAQ (reference sequence). The CDR3 loop is CASSLGGSGGTGELFF. Here the CDR3 DNA reads TGTGCCAGCAGCTTAGGCGGTAGCGGGGGAACCGGGGAGCTGTTTTTT.

The genes are TRBV5-1 and TRBJ2-3, with 7 bases lining up with TRBD1. Trimming at V came to 0 bases and at J to 4 bases, leaving 2 bases not matched to a gene. Germline loops: CDR1 SGHRS, CDR2 YFSETQ. The CDR3 is made up of 14 amino acids. The CDR3 DNA sequence: TGCGCCAGCAGCTTGGACCAGGGGGCAGATACGCAGTATTTT. Residues: CASSLDQGADTQYF.

Here the CDR3 DNA reads TGTGCCAGCAGTGACGCGGCTTTGGGTGGCTACACCTTC. It is translated as CASSDAALGGYTF. V and J are TRBV6-1 and TRBJ1-2; D is ambiguous. V was clipped by 3 bases and J by 7 bases, with 12 bases between them. Germline CDR1 and CDR2: MNHNS and SASEGT. This CDR3 has 13 amino acids.

The rearrangement links TRBV11-3 to TRBJ2-3; no firm D call. V gave up 4 bases and J gave up 0 bases, with 8 bases separating them. CDR1 and CDR2 (germline): SGHNT, YENEEA. The CDR3 contains 14 residues. CDR3 residues: CASSSGSSTDTQYF. DNA of the CDR3: TGTGCCAGCAGCTCCGGGTCCAGCACAGATACGCAGTATTTT.

The chain uses TRBV13 and TRBJ1-5, with a tentative D call TRBD1 (6 bases). This CDR3 is built from 15 residues. Germline V CDR1 and CDR2: PRHDT, FYEKMQ (reference sequence). V was cut by 0 bases and J by 2 bases, with 8 bases left in between. The CDR3 is CASSLGGAGNQPQHF. CDR3 DNA: TGTGCCAGCAGCTTAGGGGGGGCGGGCAATCAGCCCCAGCATTTT.

CDR3 in DNA: TGTGCCAGCAGTCTCCGGGACGACTCCTACGAGCAGTACTTC. Its protein is CASSLRDDSYEQYF. The V and J genes are TRBV28 and TRBJ2-7; D tentatively reads TRBD1 or TRBD2 (5 bases each). Trimming stripped 5 bases from V and 0 bases from J, with 11 bases between. The germline CDR1 and CDR2 sequences are MDHEN and SYDVKM. The CDR3 covers 14 residues.

The chain recombines TRBV2 with TRBJ2-4; D remains ambiguous. Trimming shortened V by 4 bases and J by 5 bases, and 3 bases separated the two germline ends. The CDR3 runs 11 residues. Germline-derived CDR1 and CDR2 are SNHLY and FYNNEI. CDR3 protein: CASSGENIQYF. The CDR3 bases are TGTGCCAGCAGTGGGGAAAACATTCAGTACTTC. Complete variable domain (other parts from reference TRBV2 and TRBJ2-4): EPEVTQTPSHQVTQMGQEVILRCVPISNHLYFYWYRQILGQKVEFLVSFYNNEISEKSEIFDDQFSVERPDGSNFTLKIRSTKLEDSAMYFCASSGENIQYFGAGTRLSVL.

The chain carries TRBV14 and TRBJ1-3; D is unresolved. CDR1 SGHDN and CDR2 FVKESK come from the germline V gene. CDR3 size: 16 residues. The V end was cut by 4 bases, the J end by 0 bases, with 13 bases between. CDR3 in DNA: TGTGCCAGCAGCCGTCGCAGGCTCCACTCTGGAAACACCATATATTTT. This translates into CASSRRRLHSGNTIYF.

The J gene is TRBJ2-3, the V gene TRBV7-9; 7 nucleotides align to TRBD2. Germline lookup yields CDR1 SEHNR and CDR2 FQNEAQ (reference sequence). The CDR3 totals 15 residues. V shed 5 bases, J shed 4 bases, and the junction held 9 bases outside the gene matches. Here the CDR3 reads CASSRLALAPDTQYF. In DNA form, the CDR3 reads TGTGCCAGCAGCCGACTAGCTTTGGCACCAGATACGCAGTATTTT.

The rearrangement joins TRBV6-2 or TRBV6-3 to TRBJ2-7; no clear D. The V gene lost 2 bases and the J gene lost 2 bases, with 7 bases spanning the gap. Germline V gene sequence: CDR1 MNHEY, CDR2 SVGEGT. The CDR3 length is 13 residues. For the CDR3, the DNA is TGTGCCAGCAGTTACGGTCATACCTACGAGCAGTACTTC. Its translation is CASSYGHTYEQYF.

This chain links TRBV4-1 with TRBJ2-7, with a tentative D call TRBD1 (7 bases). V lost 1 base, J lost 4 bases, and 17 bases lay in between. The CDR3 totals 16 residues. Germline CDR1 reads MGHRA; CDR2 reads YSYEKL. The CDR3, as DNA: TGCGCCAGCAGCCAAGTACTAGCCCTCAGGGGGTACGAGCAGTACTTC. Its protein is CASSQVLALRGYEQYF.

The rearrangement links TRBV12-5 to TRBJ1-1; 11 bases fit TRBD1. The CDR3 is made up of 19 amino acids. V was pared by 0 bases and J by 0 bases, with 9 bases of the junction left unmatched. Germline loops: CDR1 LGHNT, CDR2 FRNRAP. CDR3 protein: CASGLVPKGQGEVNTEAFF. Here the CDR3 DNA reads TGTGCTAGTGGTTTGGTACCCAAGGGACAGGGGGAGGTGAACACTGAAGCTTTCTTT.

The V call is TRBV18, the J call TRBJ2-3, with TRBD1 identical over 10 bases. V trimming: 5 bases; J trimming: 1 base; junction bases outside the gene matches: 3. The CDR3 runs 15 residues. CDR1 KGHSH and CDR2 LQKENI come from the germline V gene. CDR3 nucleotide sequence: TGTGCCAGCTCAGCCGGGACAGGGGGCACAGATACGCAGTATTTT. It translates to CASSAGTGGTDTQYF. Variable domain in full (rest from reference TRBV18 and TRBJ2-3): NAGVMQNPRHLVRRRGQEARLRCSPMKGHSHVYWYRQLPEEGLKFMVYLQKENIIDESGMPKERFSAEFPKEGPSILRIQQVVRGDSAAYFCASSAGTGGTDTQYFGPGTRLTVL.

The chain couples TRBV5-4 to TRBJ2-3; D remains unclear. From germline, CDR1 is SGHNT and CDR2 YYREEE (reference sequence). The CDR3 consists of 14 residues. V was cut by 2 bases and J by 2 bases, with 9 bases left in between. CDR3 DNA sequence: TGTGCCAGCAGCTTTATGGGCTCCACAGATACGCAGTATTTT. Its translation: CASSFMGSTDTQYF. The variable domain in full, completed from reference TRBV5-4 and TRBJ2-3, reads ETGVTQSPTHLIKTRGQQVTLRCSSQSGHNTVSWYQQALGQGPQFIFQYYREEENGRGNFPPRFSGLQFPNYSSELNVNALELDDSALYLCASSFMGSTDTQYFGPGTRLTVL.

The gene calls are TRBV6-2 or TRBV6-3 and TRBJ2-2; tentative D call: TRBD2 (6 bases). Germline V lookup: CDR1 MNHEY, CDR2 SVGEGT. V was cut by 2 bases and J by 9 bases, with 10 bases left in between. The CDR3 runs to 13 residues. This CDR3 is CASSYAGSRELFF. The DNA for the CDR3 is TGTGCCAGCAGTTACGCGGGAAGCCGGGAGCTGTTTTTT.

The chain employs TRBV19 and TRBJ2-3; 10 bases map to TRBD2. CDR1 and CDR2 (germline): LNHDA, SQIVND (reference sequence). This CDR3 has 18 residues. Trimming at V came to 11 bases and at J to 0 bases, leaving 17 bases not matched to a gene. The CDR3 bases are TGTGCCTCCTCCGGTGCTAGCGGGGGAACCCCTAGCACAGATACGCAGTATTTT. It is translated as CASSGASGGTPSTDTQYF.